Presented here are 16 T cell receptor beta chains from one specimen sequenced in a study of T cell repertoires in cytomegalovirus infection. TCRdb redid the calling of the reads with MiXCR, one entry per CDR3 protein. The sample lists fewer than 300,000 distinct CDR3 sequences; roughly 25% were seen once. Sequences were obtained from PBMCs. Source of these receptors: a human donor in good health (CMV status not recorded). Some clones in this sample may be carry-over from other donors' samples.

V usage is TRBV29-1 and J usage is TRBJ2-1; tentatively, D is TRBD1 or TRBD2 (6 bases each). This CDR3 is built from 15 residues. CDR1 and CDR2 from the germline V gene are SQVTM and ANQGSEA. Trimming pared 1 base from V and 1 base from J, leaving 11 bases between. The CDR3 coding sequence is TGCAGCGTTGAAGGAGGGGGGTGGTCCTACAATGAGCAGTTCTTC. It yields the protein CSVEGGGWSYNEQFF.

V and J are TRBV7-6 and TRBJ1-1; D gene ambiguous. The CDR3 runs to 13 residues. V dropped 5 bases and J dropped 0 bases, with 7 bases sitting between them. Germline lookup yields CDR1 SGHVS and CDR2 FNYEAQ. CDR3 nucleotides: TGTGCCAGCAGCAGGGAGATGAACACTGAAGCTTTCTTT. This gives the protein CASSREMNTEAFF.

This clonotype was counted only a few times. This sequence joins TRBV6-5 and TRBJ1-3; 10 nucleotides agree with TRBD1. J was trimmed by 2 bases and V by 5 bases; bases with no gene match: 6. The germline V gene has CDR1 MNHEY and CDR2 SVGAGI. This CDR3 comprises 16 residues. The DNA for the CDR3 is TGTGCCAGCAGTAGGGGGACAGGGGTCCCTGGAAACACCATATATTTT. Translated: CASSRGTGVPGNTIYF.

In its sample, this clonotype was seen a few times. V gene TRBV5-4 combines with J gene TRBJ2-3; D not certain. The CDR3 is 15 residues long. V lost 4 bases and J 0 bases, leaving 12 bases between the germline ends. Germline-derived CDR1 and CDR2 are SGHNT and YYREEE (reference sequence). The CDR3 DNA reads as TGTGCCAGCAGCGGTTCTACGGCAAGCACAGATACGCAGTATTTT. Translation: CASSGSTASTDTQYF.

A few counts support this clonotype. One junction end disagrees with the germline gene, perhaps due to a read error. This chain connects TRBV12-3 or TRBV12-4 to TRBJ2-3, with a possible D match to TRBD2 (5 bases). This CDR3 comprises 14 residues. The CDR3 here is CASSLTLVGDMQYF. The CDR3 DNA follows: TGTGCCAGCAGTCTGACACTAGTCGGAGATATGCAGTATTTT.

This chain joins TRBV12-3 or TRBV12-4 and TRBJ2-1; TRBD1 matches at 7 bases. The CDR3 totals 15 residues. V lost 5 bases to trimming and J lost 1 base; unmatched junction nucleotides: 5. The CDR3 nucleotides are TGTGCCAGCAGTCGGGACAGAACTTCCTACAATGAGCAGTTCTTC. Translated, it gives CASSRDRTSYNEQFF.

V gene TRBV28 combines with J gene TRBJ1-4; perhaps TRBD1 as D (5 bases). V was trimmed by 8 bases and J by 4 bases, leaving 23 bases between them. This CDR3 region has 17 residues. CDR1 and CDR2 from the germline V gene are MDHEN and SYDVKM. The CDR3 protein is CASAKYRSWENNEKLFF. The CDR3 coding sequence is TGTGCCAGCGCTAAATACAGGAGCTGGGAGAATAATGAAAAACTGTTTTTT.

This clonotype was detected a few times. V is TRBV11-3 and J is TRBJ2-6; D is unresolved. CDR1 SGHNT and CDR2 YENEEA come from the germline V gene. CDR3 size: 16 residues. Trimming removed 1 base from V and 4 bases from J, with 11 bases in between. The CDR3, as DNA: TGTGCCAGCAGCTTAGGTGGCAGCCCCGGGGCCAACGTCCTGACTTTC. As protein: CASSLGGSPGANVLTF.

The CDR3 nucleotides are TGTGCCAGCAGCCGACAAGCAGGGACTGGACCCTACGAGCAGTACTTC. Residues: CASSRQAGTGPYEQYF. This sequence joins TRBV14 and TRBJ2-7; D might be TRBD2 (6 bases). V dropped 4 bases and J dropped 2 bases, with 18 bases sitting between them. There are 16 residues in the CDR3. CDR1 and CDR2 from the germline V gene are SGHDN and FVKESK.

The genes are TRBV14 and TRBJ2-3, with TRBD2 matching 7 bases. The CDR3 loop spans 16 amino acids. Trimming at V came to 4 bases and at J to 5 bases, leaving 12 bases not matched to a gene. Germline V gene sequence: CDR1 SGHDN, CDR2 FVKESK. This CDR3 reads CASSLLSRGVGDTQYF. For the CDR3, the DNA is TGTGCCAGCAGCCTACTTTCCCGGGGGGTCGGAGATACGCAGTATTTT.

This clonotype turned up a few times. V and J are TRBV6-2 or TRBV6-3 and TRBJ2-2, with D perhaps matching TRBD1 or TRBD2 (5 bases each). The germline V gene has CDR1 MNHEY and CDR2 SVGEGT. Trimming shortened V by 0 bases and J by 2 bases, and 7 bases separated the two germline ends. The CDR3 runs 15 residues. The CDR3 DNA is TGTGCCAGCAGTTACTCCGGGGCCAACACCGGGGAGCTGTTTTTT. Its translation is CASSYSGANTGELFF.

The chain recombines TRBV10-1 with TRBJ2-1; 10 nucleotides match TRBD2. This CDR3 has 16 residues. J lost 6 bases, V lost 6 bases, and 11 bases had no gene match. Per the germline V gene, CDR1 is WNHNN and CDR2 is SYGVQD (reference sequence). CDR3 protein: CASSSWTSGGGNEQFF. CDR3 nucleotide sequence: TGCGCCAGCAGCTCTTGGACTAGCGGTGGGGGCAATGAGCAGTTCTTC.

The chain has TRBV5-1 and TRBJ2-3, with 9 bases lining up with TRBD2. CDR3 length: 16 amino acids. The V gene's germline CDR1 is SGHRS and CDR2 YFSETQ. V shed 7 bases, J shed 4 bases, and the junction held 13 bases outside the gene matches. CDR3 coding DNA: TGCGCCAGCGGAGACTCAGCGGGGGGCCGAGCAGATACGCAGTATTTT. Translated: CASGDSAGGRADTQYF.

The V and J genes are TRBV29-1 and TRBJ2-1; maybe TRBD2 (5 bases). The germline gives CDR1 SQVTM, CDR2 ANQGSEA. The CDR3 has 11 amino acids. Trimming pared 7 bases from V and 3 bases from J, leaving 7 bases between. DNA for the CDR3: TGCAGCGCGGGGAGCTACAATGAGCAGTTCTTC. It translates to CSAGSYNEQFF.

This chain connects TRBV10-3 to TRBJ1-1; no reliable D call. This CDR3 region has 14 residues. V lost 5 bases and J lost 0, with 10 bases in between. Looked up from germline, CDR1 is ENHRY and CDR2 is SYGVKD. CDR3 protein: CAISSAGMNTEAFF. The DNA for the CDR3 is TGTGCCATCAGTTCGGCGGGGATGAACACTGAAGCTTTCTTT.

V and J are TRBV20-1 and TRBJ1-6, with 9 bases matching TRBD1. Per the germline V gene, CDR1 is DFQATT and CDR2 is SNEGSKA (reference sequence). The V segment lost 5 bases and the J segment 10 bases; nucleotides outside the gene matches: 12. The length of the CDR3 is 15 residues. DNA for the CDR3: TGCAGTGCTGCTAAGCCCGGGACAGGGACCTCACCCCTCCACTTT. It translates to CSAAKPGTGTSPLHF.